This TCR beta chain was sequenced during a study of identifying expanded T cells in peripheral blood. A note on this clone: Its target is unknown.

The CDR3 extends over 16 amino acids. The V gene's germline CDR1 is MNHEY and CDR2 SMNVEV (reference sequence). The V gene end was trimmed by 4 bases and the J gene end by 4 bases; junction bases not matched to a gene: 9. Clones were read by immunoSEQ multiplex PCR, and TCRdb kept only the in-frame ones, dropping some. The table records around 47,000 clones, approximately 80% of them present only once. Collection occurred without any documented infections or immune events in donors. Study-level results: Variance in clone template counts between approximately two-week samples significantly increased with total template count across all healthy donors. About 1.2 clones differed between technical replicates, versus approximately 17 and 20 over time.

Sample: blood. V and J are TRBV27 and TRBJ1-4; TRBD1 agrees at 7 bases. This receptor was identified in a person aged 18-69 years in good health. In DNA, the CDR3 is TGTGCCAGCAGTTCAATACAACAGGGGAATAATGAAAAACTGTTTTTT. It encodes CASSSIQQGNNEKLFF.